Below are 12 T cell receptor beta chains sequenced from a single sample in a study of blood T cell repertoires in COVID-19. Generated by immunoSEQ multiplex PCR, the TCRdb table keeps only in-frame clones and is missing some. The table has a few hundred thousand clones, 80% to 95% seen once. Sequencing was performed on PBMCs or T cells enriched from blood (not recorded which). The receptor set was obtained from a woman under 40 who had recovered from COVID-19.

The chain couples TRBV28 to TRBJ1-5; unclear D gene. CDR3 length equals 16 residues. The germline CDR1 and CDR2 sequences are MDHEN and SYDVKM. V lost 2 bases and J 0 bases, leaving 11 bases between the germline ends. The CDR3 loop is CASSLSAWHSNQPQHF. For the CDR3, the DNA is TGTGCCAGCAGTTTAAGTGCATGGCATAGCAATCAGCCCCAGCATTTT. Using reference TRBV28 and TRBJ1-5 for the parts outside the CDR3, the full variable domain is DVKVTQSSRYLVKRTGEKVFLECVQDMDHENMFWYRQDPGLGLRLIYFSYDVKMKEKGDIPEGYSVSREKKERFSLILESASTNQTSMYLCASSLSAWHSNQPQHFGDGTRLSIL.

CDR3 sequence (DNA): TGTGCCAGCAGCTTACTAGCGGGAGGAGAGGACGAGCAGTACTTC. This encodes CASSLLAGGEDEQYF. The genes are TRBV5-6 and TRBJ2-7, with 12 bases that match TRBD2. V was pared by 2 bases and J by 5 bases, with 5 bases of the junction left unmatched. Germline CDR1 is SGHDT and CDR2 is YYEEEE. CDR3 length equals 15 residues.

In DNA form, the CDR3 reads TGTGCCAGCAGTGTCGGGGGGGCCTCGAACACTGAAGCTTTCTTT. It yields the protein CASSVGGASNTEAFF. The chain combines TRBV28 with TRBJ1-1, with D possibly TRBD1 on 6 matching bases. The CDR3 is 15 residues long. Germline CDR1 MDHEN, CDR2 SYDVKM. The V and J ends lost 5 bases and 1 base respectively, with 14 bases between them.

The V and J genes are TRBV7-2 and TRBJ2-3; 9 nucleotides agree with TRBD2. Germline trimming cut 6 bases from V and 1 base from J; bases unmatched to any gene: 2. The CDR3 is 14 amino acids. Germline-derived CDR1 and CDR2 are SGHTA and FQGNSA. CDR3 residues: CASSPSGGTDTQYF. The CDR3 DNA sequence: TGTGCCAGCAGTCCTAGCGGGGGCACAGATACGCAGTATTTT.

The chain joins TRBV6-5 to TRBJ1-6; D is perhaps TRBD1 (5 bases). Trimming took 8 bases from V and 6 from J, leaving 14 bases between them. Germline V gene data show CDR1 as MNHEY and CDR2 as SVGAGI. The CDR3 has 14 residues. CDR3 nucleotides: TGTGCCAGCCGATGGGGGACTCTTAATTCACCCCTCCACTTT. Translation: CASRWGTLNSPLHF.

The CDR3 DNA reads TGTGCCAGCAGGTTAAGGCCCGAGGGGGCCGGGAACACTGAAGCTTTCTTT. Amino acids: CASRLRPEGAGNTEAFF. The V gene is TRBV27, the J gene TRBJ1-1; 7 bases agree with TRBD1. Germline CDR1 MNHEY, CDR2 SMNVEV (reference sequence). Trimming at V came to 6 bases and at J to 1 base, leaving 14 bases not matched to a gene. The CDR3 has 17 residues.

The chain links TRBV7-2 to TRBJ1-1; D is unresolved. The CDR3 has 13 amino acids. Germline V CDR1 and CDR2: SGHTA, FQGNSA. The V end lost 1 base, the J end lost 7 bases, and 10 bases lay between the germline ends. CDR3 loop: CASSLVGENEAFF. Written as DNA, the CDR3 is TGTGCCAGCAGCTTAGTTGGGGAGAATGAAGCTTTCTTT.

This clone has just one count. This chain connects TRBV2 to TRBJ1-1; D is possibly TRBD1 (5 bases). Germline V gives CDR1 SNHLY, CDR2 FYNNEI. V lost 10 bases and J 4 bases, leaving 16 bases between the germline ends. The CDR3 is made up of 13 amino acids. The CDR3 is CATQVWGGTEAFF. The CDR3 nucleotides are TGTGCCACCCAGGTATGGGGGGGCACTGAAGCTTTCTTT.

The J gene is TRBJ2-1, the V gene TRBV2; D may be TRBD2 (6 bases). Trimming shortened V by 7 bases and J by 4 bases, and 17 bases separated the two germline ends. Per germline, CDR1 SNHLY and CDR2 FYNNEI. This CDR3 is 15 amino acids long. The CDR3 DNA reads TGTGCCAGCATAAGGGAGGTACAGCCTTACAATGAGCAGTTCTTC. Its translation is CASIREVQPYNEQFF.

The chain carries TRBV7-2 and TRBJ2-7; weak D call: TRBD1 (5 bases). CDR3 length: 14 residues. Germline V lookup: CDR1 SGHTA, CDR2 FQGNSA. V lost 3 bases and J lost 1, with 10 bases in between. The DNA for the CDR3 is TGTGCCAGCAGCTTGGACAAGAAATCCTACGAGCAGTACTTC. This encodes CASSLDKKSYEQYF. Complete variable domain (other parts from reference TRBV7-2 and TRBJ2-7): GAGVSQSPSNKVTEKGKDVELRCDPISGHTALYWYRQSLGQGLEFLIYFQGNSAPDKSGLPSDRFSAERTGGSVSTLTIQRTQQEDSAVYLCASSLDKKSYEQYFGPGTRLTVT.

The rearrangement joins TRBV13 to TRBJ1-5, with 7 bases that match TRBD1. This CDR3 region has 14 residues. After removal of 5 bases from V and 6 bases from J, the junction contained 7 bases not matched to a gene. The germline gives CDR1 PRHDT, CDR2 FYEKMQ (reference sequence). The CDR3 is CASSLGQSSQPQHF. CDR3 DNA: TGTGCCAGCAGCCTGGGACAGTCCTCTCAGCCCCAGCATTTT.

The chain combines TRBV5-4 with TRBJ2-5; 7 bases fit TRBD2. J was trimmed by 1 base and V by 6 bases; bases with no gene match: 9. The germline gives CDR1 SGHNT, CDR2 YYREEE (reference sequence). CDR3 length equals 15 residues. The CDR3 region has the DNA TGTGCCAGCACCCCTTGGGGGGGACTCCAAGAGACCCAGTACTTC. Residues: CASTPWGGLQETQYF.